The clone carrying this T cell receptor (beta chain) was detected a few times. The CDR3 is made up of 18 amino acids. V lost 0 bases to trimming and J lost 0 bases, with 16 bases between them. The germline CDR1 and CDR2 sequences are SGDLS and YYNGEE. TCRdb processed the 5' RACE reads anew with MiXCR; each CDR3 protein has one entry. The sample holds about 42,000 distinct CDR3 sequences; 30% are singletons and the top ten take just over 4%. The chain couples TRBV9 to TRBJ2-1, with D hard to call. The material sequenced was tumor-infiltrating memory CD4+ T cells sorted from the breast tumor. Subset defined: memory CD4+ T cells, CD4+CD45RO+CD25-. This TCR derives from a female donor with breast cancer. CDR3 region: CASSVGDPTPSSYNEQFF. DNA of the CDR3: TGTGCCAGCAGCGTAGGTGACCCCACCCCGAGCTCCTACAATGAGCAGTTCTTC.